A single sample gave rise to the 7 T cell receptor beta chains below, sequenced in a study of blood T cells in healthy people across ages. It was with a sample-barcoded 5' primer and a J-beta primer mix that a second PCR of roughly 6 to 12 cycles was run. TCRdb reanalysed the 5' RACE reads using MiXCR and keeps one entry per CDR3 protein. The data contain about 900,000 distinct CDR3 sequences, about 44% of them singletons. What was sequenced was blood. Receptors were obtained from a man aged 30 to 39 in good health.

The CDR3 sequence: CSARDGQGPYNEQFF. As DNA, the CDR3 is TGCAGTGCTAGAGATGGGCAGGGCCCTTACAATGAGCAGTTCTTC. V usage is TRBV20-1 and J usage is TRBJ2-1; D may be TRBD1 (5 bases). CDR1 is DFQATT and CDR2 is SNEGSKA in the germline V gene (reference sequence). Trimming took 0 bases from V and 4 from J, leaving 13 bases between them. The CDR3 has 15 residues.

The sample holds a few counts of this clonotype. The V and J genes are TRBV9 and TRBJ1-2, with D maybe TRBD1 (6 bases). The germline V and J ends were trimmed by 0 bases and 9 bases, with 12 bases remaining between them. CDR1 SGDLS and CDR2 YYNGEE come from the germline V gene. The CDR3 loop spans 13 amino acids. DNA for the CDR3: TGTGCCAGCAGCGTAGGAGACAGGTCGAGCTACACCTTC. Translated: CASSVGDRSSYTF.

The rearrangement links TRBV20-1 to TRBJ2-4, with a weak D call TRBD1 (6 bases). The CDR3 length is 14 residues. V lost 3 bases and J 8 bases, leaving 17 bases between the germline ends. Germline values: CDR1 DFQATT, CDR2 SNEGSKA (reference sequence). CDR3 sequence reads: CSARRDTGSYIQYF. CDR3 DNA sequence: TGCAGTGCTAGGAGGGACACCGGCTCATACATTCAGTACTTC.

This clonotype was seen only a few times. The V gene is TRBV11-3, the J gene TRBJ2-1; TRBD2 agrees at 8 bases. Germline assignment: CDR1 SGHNT and CDR2 YENEEA. The CDR3 spans 11 residues. Losses at the gene ends were 5 bases for V and 12 bases for J; bases not matched to a gene: 3. CDR3 sequence reads: CASSDAGGQFF. CDR3 in DNA: TGTGCCAGCAGCGACGCGGGGGGGCAGTTCTTC. The whole variable domain, filled in from reference TRBV11-3 and TRBJ2-1, reads EAGVVQSPRYKIIEKKQPVAFWCNPISGHNTLYWYLQNLGQGPELLIRYENEEAVDDSQLPKDRFSAERLKGVDSTLKIQPAELGDSAVYLCASSDAGGQFFGPGTRLTVL.

The chain recombines TRBV11-2 with TRBJ2-1; D tentatively fits TRBD1 or TRBD2 (6 bases each). The CDR3 extends over 11 amino acids. CDR1 is SGHAT, CDR2 FQNNGV, per germline. V lost 10 bases, J lost 7 bases, and 11 bases lay in between. CDR3 sequence reads: CATRGGNEQFF. CDR3 DNA sequence: TGTGCCACCCGAGGGGGGAATGAGCAGTTCTTC.

This clonotype was seen more than once but under ten times. The chain employs TRBV7-9 and TRBJ2-3; D remains ambiguous. Per the germline V gene, CDR1 is SEHNR and CDR2 is FQNEAQ (reference sequence). V was cut by 5 bases and J by 0 bases, with 18 bases left in between. This CDR3 region has 17 residues. CDR3 in amino acids: CASSPTTGVGSTDTQYF. The CDR3 DNA reads TGTGCCAGCAGCCCCACGACTGGAGTCGGTAGCACAGATACGCAGTATTTT.

In its sample, this clonotype was seen a few times. This chain uses TRBV9 with TRBJ1-2; 11 bases match TRBD1. The CDR3 length is 18 residues. The germline gives CDR1 SGDLS, CDR2 YYNGEE. The ends lost 3 bases at V and 4 bases at J; junction bases unmatched: 14. This CDR3 is CASSAGGLGQGALYGYTF. The CDR3 DNA is TGTGCCAGCAGCGCCGGAGGCTTAGGACAGGGGGCCCTCTATGGCTACACCTTC.